This T cell receptor beta chain was retrieved from a study of regulatory T cells in long-lasting Graves disease (dated by TCRdb to the early 2020s). Looking at the study overall: Antithyroid drugs had been taken for less than 3 months by newly diagnosed Graves' disease patients. This study used TCR sequencing and RNA sequencing of peripheral blood to compare persistent Graves' disease patients against newly diagnosed Graves' disease patients. The study was conducted in China and was registered as a clinical trial. A total of roughly 35 samples underwent TCR sequencing: about 13 from persistent and roughly 20 from newly diagnosed Graves' disease patients. Results and caveats for the whole study, not just this receptor: Lower TCR Shannon entropy and fewer highly expanded clones were observed in persistent Graves' disease patients than in newly diagnosed patients, which suggested clonal expansion. Persistent disease showed preferential use of TRBV28, TRBJ1-2 and TRBJ2-5, whereas newly diagnosed disease favored TRBV20-1 and TRBJ2-1. Peripheral blood alone was examined, since thyroid tissue, which constituted the primary lesion, could not be accessed. As a limitation, the authors acknowledged that the small sample size may reduce accuracy. Patients with persistent disease shared more public clonotypes (about 2,900) than newly diagnosed patients did (966). Sequencing and analysis were limited to the TCR beta chain.

Per the germline V gene (reference sequence), SEHNR is the CDR1 and FQNEAQ is the CDR2. The CDR3 spans 16 residues, from the cysteine through the phenylalanine. The retained sequence is limited to the CDR3, 48 bases, with the frame set at the first base. Trimming leaves V shorter by 3 bases and J shorter by 1 base, with the junction holding 5 bases beyond the gene matches. This sample's time point label indicates: newly diagnosed GD, antithyroid drugs for less than 3 months. For both TCR sequencing and RNA sequencing, RNA was extracted from PBMCs in TRIzol. Graves' disease was diagnosed according to American Thyroid Association guidelines. The patients came from an endocrinology department in Xi'an, China. Each patient gave 7 to 9.5 milliliters of peripheral blood, collected in an EDTA anticoagulant tube. Ficoll Paque Plus density gradient separation was used to isolate PBMCs, and no further T cell sorting was done. RNA quality was checked with an Agilent 2100 Bioanalyzer and agarose gel, and concentration with a NanoDrop 2000.

To prepare the library, multiplex PCR was applied. The sequencing machine was an Illumina HiSeq 4000. To build TCR beta libraries, CDR3 regions were amplified by Arm-PCR using iRepertoire HTBI primers. Before sequencing, the PCR products underwent gel purification. In the source study's methods: Gene usage analysis of CDR3 amino acid clonotypes relied on the roughly 58 TRBV and over 13 TRBJ segments identified across samples. Filtered high-quality paired reads were merged into contigs using COPE and FqMerger. BLAST was used to align contigs to IMGT TRBV, TRBD and TRBJ reference genes, and CDR3 was defined according to IMGT. Highly expanded clones were defined as clonotypes with a frequency above 0.1%. Repertoire diversity was measured by Shannon entropy, and V-J evenness by the Gini coefficient. A clonotype was considered public if more than one individual shared it. TCRdb reprocessed the public reads (quality trimming at Q25 with fastp, clone calling with MiXCR) and kept in-frame beta chains. Identical CDR3 proteins give one entry, which carries the most common genes and DNA. TCRdb's processing, not the authors' own work, is the source of the V and J calls. This sample comprises about 540,000 distinct CDR3 sequences, roughly 12% of them detected only once. The ten largest clones capture more than 8.5% of the sample.

On this clonotype itself: It lacks a known antigen. There are no base qualities to consult, and no much larger clone falls within one base.

The sample was also linked to a second study, of T cells in Graves' hyperthyroidism and ophthalmopathy. The second study, in turn, reports: A patient counted as having stable Graves' hyperthyroidism if no progression to ophthalmopathy occurred over 18 months of follow-up. Hyperthyroidism patients were newly diagnosed, with disease duration under 2 months, and aged 18 to 65 years. Patients with uncontrolled infections, other autoimmune diseases, pregnancy or lactation were excluded. Diagnoses were based on clinical symptoms, serum thyroxine and TRAb, thyroid ultrasound and orbital computed tomography. For the first round of RT-PCR on the TCR CDR3, the HTBI primer set was used together with the Qiagen OneStep RT-PCR kit. Most expanded thyroid clonotypes (frequency above 0.001) were also detected in blood, a finding suggesting that blood repertoires may reflect thyroid immune responses. Ophthalmopathy was separated from stable hyperthyroidism by a 13 V-J signature model, with around 88% sensitivity and 81% to 83% specificity obtained in cross-validation and 80%/75% obtained in testing. In validation, the model predicted progression to ophthalmopathy a median of 6.5 months before onset, with approximately 70% sensitivity and roughly 79% specificity. TCR V-J signatures able to tell the groups apart were searched for in a discovery cohort of 100 patients, of whom approximately 40 had Graves' ophthalmopathy and around 56 had stable Graves' hyperthyroidism. Whether ophthalmopathy could be predicted prospectively was tested in an independent validation cohort made up of about 18 hyperthyroidism patients plus 17 patients who later progressed to ophthalmopathy. For training and testing, the roughly 100 patients in the discovery cohort were randomly divided in a 7:3 ratio. In more than five Graves' hyperthyroidism patients, the study also compared T-cell repertoires from thyroid tissue with T-cell repertoires from blood. Following sampling, methimazole starting at 30 mg daily was given to hyperthyroidism patients, and high-dose intravenous methylprednisolone was given to ophthalmopathy patients. The libraries were constructed in a second round of multiplex PCR and then size-selected and purified. Libraries were sequenced paired-end with 100 bp reads on an Illumina HiSeq2000. SOAPnuke was used to process the raw data, removing reads that contained adapters or uncalled bases, had a mean Phred below 15, or lacked an exact match to the constant primer or identifier. COPE v1.2.5 was used to merge high-quality paired reads, and clonotypes were defined as unique nucleotide sequences. MiTCR v1.1 was used to align clonotypes to the IMGT TRBV, TRBD and TRBJ reference segments. Analysis was restricted to V-J combinations with a frequency above 0.0001, which covered about 99% of repertoires. The TCS score was defined as F50 (clonal expansion) divided by E x V (chaos), with BLOSUM62-based TCRdist calculated between CDR3 peptides within each V-J. Welch's t-statistics and random forest reduced some 510 V-J features to fewer than 15, which were used in a naive Bayes classifier (R e1071). Sample size was not statistically predetermined, and investigators were not blinded to group allocation. According to the paper, TCR Vbeta CDR3 sequencing was carried out on some 130 peripheral blood samples, which came from approximately 43 ophthalmopathy, 80 or so hyperthyroidism and roughly 17 progressor patients.

This chain is built from TRBV7-9 and TRBJ1-1, with 10 bases matching TRBD1. The sample in question was peripheral blood mononuclear cells (PBMCs), obtained at new diagnosis, from a patient treated with antithyroid drugs. The source of this sequence is a man aged 30-40 years with Graves disease. Donor details come from another sample of the same person, matched by shared clones. The DNA reads as follows: TGTGCCAGCAGCTTCAGACAGGGGGCAGGGAACACTGAAGCTTTCTTT. It translates as CASSFRQGAGNTEAFF.